This section outlines one T cell receptor beta chain sequence together with its context. As yet, its antigen is unknown. The data originate from a study of PD-1 blockade in classical Hodgkin lymphoma. Study-level findings and limits: Complete responders had baseline diversity similar to newly diagnosed patients. Baseline TCR diversity was reportedly lower in newly diagnosed patients than healthy donors. Those starting nivolumab under 1 year post-ASCT were excluded.

The time point here: cycle 4 day 1 (C4D1), after less than 7 weeks of nivolumab. All patients relapsed after autologous stem cell transplantation, and brentuximab vedotin exposure varied. CDR3 length: 16 residues. CDR1 is SGHVS, CDR2 FQNEAQ, per germline. Trimming removed 3 bases at V and 0 bases at J, with 14 bases between. The protocol was immunoSEQ multiplex PCR, while the TCRdb copy is restricted to in-frame clones and leaves out a portion. This repertoire shows tens of thousands of clones, over 75% found once; its top ten account for around 2.9%. The sample here was peripheral blood mononuclear cells (PBMCs), taken before the fourth cycle of nivolumab. J is TRBJ1-1 and V is TRBV7-8; D gene ambiguous. The TCR was taken from a human donor with classical Hodgkin lymphoma. The CDR3 DNA reads TGTGCCAGCAGCTTCCGTTCGGGTGCGATGAACACTGAAGCTTTCTTT. Protein product: CASSFRSGAMNTEAFF.